This T cell receptor beta chain is from a study of vaccination effects on CD4 cells after COVID-19. Whole-study findings and limits: By a late point after vaccination, infection- and vaccine-induced clones had shrunk markedly through clonal contraction.

Concerning this clone: Its specificity is unknown.

Profiled with immunoSEQ multiplex PCR; TCRdb holds only in-frame clones, not every one. The data hold under 65,000 clones, with around 75% observed a single time. Before sequencing, viral peptide pools were used by the ViraFEST assay to expand antigen-specific CD4+ T cells. An approximately 10-day culture period preceded the isolation of CD4+ T cells. Nucleocapsid antibodies stayed negative before and after vaccination, showing no earlier SARS-CoV-2 infection. The culture medium for roughly 1.9 million PBMC per well included roughly 10 IU/ml IL-2 and about 10 ug/ml peptides. The sequencing here drew on CD4+ T cells from PBMCs cultured with HCoV-229E spike peptides, taken before COVID-19 vaccination. The source is a human donor who received a COVID-19 vaccine.

The CDR3 bases are TGCGCCAGCAGCTTGGTGGGGGCGCGGTATGGAAACACCATATATTTT. It specifies CASSLVGARYGNTIYF. V is TRBV5-1 and J is TRBJ1-3; a weak D match, TRBD1 (6 bases). V was shortened by 0 bases and J by 3 bases, with 13 bases between the two germline ends. Germline V gives CDR1 SGHRS, CDR2 YFSETQ. The CDR3 runs to 16 residues.